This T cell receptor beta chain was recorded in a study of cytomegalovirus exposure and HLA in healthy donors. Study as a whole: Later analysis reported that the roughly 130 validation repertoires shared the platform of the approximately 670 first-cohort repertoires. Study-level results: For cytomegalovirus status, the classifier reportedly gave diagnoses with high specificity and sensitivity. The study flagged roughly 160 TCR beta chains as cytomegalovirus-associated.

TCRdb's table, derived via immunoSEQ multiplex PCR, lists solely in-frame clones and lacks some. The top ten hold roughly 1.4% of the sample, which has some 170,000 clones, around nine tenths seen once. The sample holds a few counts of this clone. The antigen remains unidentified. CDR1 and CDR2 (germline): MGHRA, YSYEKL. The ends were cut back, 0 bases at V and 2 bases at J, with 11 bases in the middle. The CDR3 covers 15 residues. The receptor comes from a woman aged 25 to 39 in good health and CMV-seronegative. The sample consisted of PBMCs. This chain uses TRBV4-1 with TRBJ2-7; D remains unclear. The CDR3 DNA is TGCGCCAGCAGCCAAGACGGTGGCAGCGCCTACGAGCAGTACTTC. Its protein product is CASSQDGGSAYEQYF.